A selection of T cell receptor beta chains follows, all from one sample in a study of blood T cell repertoires in COVID-19. Sequencing used immunoSEQ multiplex PCR; TCRdb keeps in-frame clones, though not all of them. The repertoire consists of 70,000 to 95,000 clones, with around 80% occurring once and the leading ten covering more than 10%. Sequenced: peripheral blood. Receptors originate from a woman between 35 and 50 years old with active or convalescent COVID-19. The CDR3 runs from the conserved cysteine through the conserved F or W. D genes are given only for firm matches. Some rows mark clone size as missing; the rest say once, few, many or name a class of expanded clone.

TRBV9	-	TRBJ1-1	-	CASSVDTQYTEAFF	TGTGCCAGCAGCGTAGATACACAATACACTGAAGCTTTCTTT
TRBV27	-	TRBJ1-1	-	CASSLLPGKDAFF	TGTGCCAGCAGTTTATTGCCAGGGAAAGATGCTTTCTTT
TRBV2	TRBD2	TRBJ2-2	many	CASSPIAGDLDTGELFF	TGTGCCAGCAGTCCCATAGCGGGAGATTTGGACACCGGGGAGCTGTTTTTT
TRBV7-9	-	TRBJ2-1	once	CASSLDSSGDEQFF	TGTGCCAGCAGCTTAGATTCGTCGGGAGATGAGCAGTTCTTC
TRBV21-1	-	TRBJ2-7	-	CASRRRGPFSYEQYF	TGTGCCAGCAGGAGGAGGGGACCGTTCTCCTACGAGCAGTACTTC
TRBV7-3	-	TRBJ2-1	-	CASSLEREQFF	TGTGCCAGCAGCTTAGAGCGCGAGCAGTTCTTC
TRBV11-2	TRBD2	TRBJ2-1	-	CASSGGTSVYNEQFF	TGTGCCAGCAGTGGAGGGACTAGCGTTTACAATGAGCAGTTCTTC
TRBV24-1	TRBD1	TRBJ1-2	-	CATSDPRTGSGYTF	TGTGCCACCAGTGATCCTCGGACAGGGTCTGGCTACACCTTC
TRBV11-2	-	TRBJ2-7	-	CASSPSYEQYF	TGTGCCAGCAGCCCCAGTTACGAGCAGTACTTC
TRBV19	-	TRBJ2-2	-	CASSPTGRERGTGELFF	TGTGCCAGTAGCCCTACGGGTCGGGAGAGGGGCACCGGGGAGCTGTTTTTT